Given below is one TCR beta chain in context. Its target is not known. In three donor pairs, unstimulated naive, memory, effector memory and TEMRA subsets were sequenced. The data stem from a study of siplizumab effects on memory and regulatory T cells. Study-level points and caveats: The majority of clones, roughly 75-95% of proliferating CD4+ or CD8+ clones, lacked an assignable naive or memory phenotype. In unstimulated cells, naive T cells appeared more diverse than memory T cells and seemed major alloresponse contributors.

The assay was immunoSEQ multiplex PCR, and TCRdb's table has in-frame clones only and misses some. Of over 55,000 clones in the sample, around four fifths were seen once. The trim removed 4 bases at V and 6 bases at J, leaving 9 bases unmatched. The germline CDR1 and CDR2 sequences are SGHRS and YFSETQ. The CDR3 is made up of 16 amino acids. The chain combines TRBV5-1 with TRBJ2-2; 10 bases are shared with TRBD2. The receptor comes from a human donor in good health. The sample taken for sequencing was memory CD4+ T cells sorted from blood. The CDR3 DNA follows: TGCGCCAGCAGCCCCTCCCCTAGCGGGAGCGCCGGGGAGCTGTTTTTT. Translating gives CASSPSPSGSAGELFF.